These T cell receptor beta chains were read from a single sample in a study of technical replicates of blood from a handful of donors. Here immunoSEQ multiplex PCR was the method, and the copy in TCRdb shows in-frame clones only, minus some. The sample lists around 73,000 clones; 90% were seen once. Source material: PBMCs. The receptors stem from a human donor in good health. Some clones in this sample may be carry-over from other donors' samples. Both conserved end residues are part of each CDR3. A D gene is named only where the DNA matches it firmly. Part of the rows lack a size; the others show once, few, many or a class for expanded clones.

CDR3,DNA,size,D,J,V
CASSVTGAVTEAFF,TGTGCCAGCAGCGTCACAGGGGCGGTGACTGAAGCTTTCTTT,NA,TRBD1,TRBJ1-1,TRBV9
CASSQVTGSGTEAFF,TGTGCCAGCAGCCAAGTGACAGGGTCGGGCACTGAAGCTTTCTTT,NA,TRBD1,TRBJ1-1,TRBV4-2
CASSYSTSGPTDTQYF,TGTGCCAGCAGTTACTCGACTAGCGGGCCGACAGATACGCAGTATTTT,NA,TRBD2,TRBJ2-3,TRBV6-6
CASRRLGTSGGISGELFF,TGTGCCAGCAGACGCCTGGGGACTAGCGGGGGGATCTCCGGGGAGCTGTTTTTT,NA,TRBD2,TRBJ2-2,TRBV25-1
CASSLDPPYEQYF,TGCGCCAGCAGCTTGGATCCCCCGTACGAGCAGTACTTC,NA,NA,TRBJ2-7,TRBV5-1
CASSLLLAGGPRYIRGETQYF,TGCGCCAGCAGCTTGCTTCTAGCGGGAGGGCCGAGGTATATTCGGGGAGAGACCCAGTACTTC,NA,TRBD2,TRBJ2-5,TRBV5-1
CAWTPPGGDTQYF,TGTGCCTGGACTCCGCCGGGGGGGGATACGCAGTATTTT,NA,TRBD2,TRBJ2-3,TRBV30
CASSANNRGTDTQYF,TGTGCCAGCTCAGCGAATAACAGGGGTACAGATACGCAGTATTTT,NA,TRBD1,TRBJ2-3,TRBV18
CASSSTGTGELFF,TGTGCCAGCAGCTCCACAGGGACCGGGGAGCTGTTTTTT,NA,NA,TRBJ2-2,TRBV7-2
CAWNGGGGANTEAFF,TGTGCCTGGAATGGGGGGGGAGGGGCGAACACTGAAGCTTTCTTT,NA,NA,TRBJ1-1,TRBV30
CASMISGRKGAEAFF,TGTGCCAGCATGATCTCGGGCAGAAAAGGGGCTGAAGCTTTCTTT,NA,NA,TRBJ1-1,TRBV2
CASSIPAGGLNIQYF,TGTGCCAGTAGTATTCCAGCGGGAGGTTTGAACATTCAGTACTTC,NA,TRBD2,TRBJ2-4,TRBV19
CASSRTSSYNEQFF,TGTGCCAGCAGTCGGACTAGCTCCTACAATGAGCAGTTCTTC,NA,TRBD2,TRBJ2-1,TRBV14
CAISEGHRDEQFF,TGTGCCATCAGTGAGGGCCATCGGGATGAGCAGTTCTTC,NA,NA,TRBJ2-1,TRBV10-3
CASSVGQANYGYTF,TGTGCCAGCAGCGTAGGACAGGCGAACTATGGCTACACCTTC,NA,NA,TRBJ1-2,TRBV9
CASTTGTSGYEQYF,TGTGCCAGCACTACCGGGACTAGCGGATACGAGCAGTACTTC,NA,TRBD2,TRBJ2-7,TRBV6-5
CASRTTGVWETQYF,TGTGCCAGCCGTACTACAGGGGTTTGGGAGACCCAGTACTTC,NA,TRBD1,TRBJ2-5,TRBV6-5
CASSQDQRVGNTIYF,TGCGCCAGCAGCCAAGATCAGAGGGTTGGAAACACCATATATTTT,once,NA,TRBJ1-3,TRBV4-3
CAISEVRGSYEQYF,TGTGCCATCAGTGAGGTTCGGGGCTCCTACGAGCAGTACTTC,NA,NA,TRBJ2-7,TRBV10-3
CASSFRGWLVTNTGELFF,TGTGCCAGCAGCTTCCGCGGGTGGCTTGTGACGAACACCGGGGAGCTGTTTTTT,NA,NA,TRBJ2-2,TRBV5-6
CASSPARDRELFF,TGTGCCAGCTCACCAGCCAGGGATCGGGAGCTGTTTTTT,NA,NA,TRBJ2-2,TRBV18
CASSYSLTEAFF,TGTGCCAGCAGTTACTCACTTACTGAAGCTTTCTTT,NA,NA,TRBJ1-1,TRBV6-6
CASSLTSGGTSYNEQFF,TGCGCCAGCAGTTTGACTAGCGGGGGGACCTCCTACAATGAGCAGTTCTTC,NA,TRBD2,TRBJ2-1,TRBV5-1
CSASSGGEQYF,TGCAGTGCTTCTAGCGGGGGCGAGCAGTACTTC,NA,TRBD2,TRBJ2-7,TRBV20-1
CASSQVTSGGLGETQYF,TGTGCCAGCAGCCAGGTCACCAGCGGGGGCCTCGGAGAGACCCAGTACTTC,NA,TRBD2,TRBJ2-5,TRBV4-2
CASRVSGQETQYF,TGTGCCAGCAGGGTTAGCGGACAAGAGACCCAGTACTTC,NA,NA,TRBJ2-5,TRBV6-5
CASSQDRTSGATRTDTQYF,TGCGCCAGCAGCCAAGACCGGACTAGCGGGGCCACTCGCACAGATACGCAGTATTTT,NA,TRBD2,TRBJ2-3,TRBV4-1
CAIEQGRGPSGNTIYF,TGCGCCATCGAGCAGGGAAGGGGGCCCTCTGGAAACACCATATATTTT,NA,TRBD1,TRBJ1-3,TRBV10-1
CASKVRGSVGELFF,TGTGCCAGTAAGGTCAGGGGCTCTGTCGGGGAGCTGTTTTTT,NA,NA,TRBJ2-2,TRBV19
CASSPNRQNTEAFF,TGTGCCAGCAGCCCTAATCGACAGAACACTGAAGCTTTCTTT,NA,NA,TRBJ1-1,TRBV7-9
CASSQSSGQGSYEQYF,TGCGCCAGCAGTCAATCGAGTGGGCAGGGGTCCTACGAGCAGTACTTC,NA,NA,TRBJ2-7,TRBV23-1
CASSLGGESRTGELFF,TGTGCCAGCAGCCTGGGGGGAGAAAGCAGGACCGGGGAGCTGTTTTTT,NA,NA,TRBJ2-2,TRBV5-6
CASSLANNGYTF,TGTGCCAGCAGCTTAGCTAATAATGGCTACACCTTC,NA,NA,TRBJ1-2,TRBV7-8
CASSYAGTDYSGANVLTF,TGCGCCAGCAGCTACGCCGGGACGGACTACTCTGGGGCCAACGTCCTGACTTTC,NA,NA,TRBJ2-6,TRBV5-1
CASRGRVRGQETQYF,TGTGCCAGCAGAGGGCGAGTAAGGGGGCAAGAGACCCAGTACTTC,NA,NA,TRBJ2-5,TRBV6-1
CASSGRLTGELFF,TGTGCCAGCAGTGGCAGGTTGACCGGGGAGCTGTTTTTT,few,NA,TRBJ2-2,TRBV9
CASSRDRGYEQYF,TGTGCCAGCAGCCGCGACAGGGGCTACGAGCAGTACTTC,few,TRBD1,TRBJ2-7,TRBV7-8
CASSWGGNYGYTF,TGTGCCAGCAGCTGGGGGGGAAACTATGGCTACACCTTC,NA,NA,TRBJ1-2,TRBV5-6
CASSPSKGTGETQYF,TGTGCCAGCAGCCCCTCGAAGGGCACGGGGGAGACCCAGTACTTC,NA,NA,TRBJ2-5,TRBV5-4
CAIKPGQGSATEAFF,TGTGCCATCAAGCCGGGACAGGGATCCGCTACTGAAGCTTTCTTT,NA,TRBD1,TRBJ1-1,TRBV10-3
CASSILGGGGGANVLTF,TGTGCCAGTAGTATTCTGGGGGGTGGCGGAGGGGCCAACGTCCTGACTTTC,NA,NA,TRBJ2-6,TRBV19
CASSGRDTAAEQYF,TGTGCCAGCAGCGGCCGGGACACAGCGGCCGAGCAGTACTTC,NA,NA,TRBJ2-7,TRBV7-9
CASRITRGAYEQYF,TGTGCCAGCAGAATCACCCGGGGGGCCTACGAGCAGTACTTC,NA,TRBD2,TRBJ2-7,TRBV6-1
CASSPAGENTGELFF,TGTGCCAGCAGCCCCGCAGGGGAGAACACCGGGGAGCTGTTTTTT,NA,NA,TRBJ2-2,TRBV6-4
CASSQEGRGLGEKLFF,TGTGCCAGCAGCCAGGAGGGCAGGGGGCTCGGTGAAAAACTGTTTTTT,once,TRBD1,TRBJ1-4,TRBV5-4
CASSQGLTSGFTGELFF,TGTGCCAGCAGCCAAGGATTGACTAGCGGATTCACCGGGGAGCTGTTTTTT,once,TRBD2,TRBJ2-2,TRBV14
CASSSAGLAGNNEQFF,TGTGCCAGCTCCAGCGCTGGACTAGCGGGTAACAATGAGCAGTTCTTC,NA,TRBD2,TRBJ2-1,TRBV27
CASSLAPGAANEKLFF,TGCGCCAGCAGCTTGGCCCCAGGGGCAGCTAATGAAAAACTGTTTTTT,NA,NA,TRBJ1-4,TRBV5-1
CASSPQGASNQPQHF,TGTGCCAGCAGCCCACAGGGGGCTAGCAATCAGCCCCAGCATTTT,NA,TRBD1,TRBJ1-5,TRBV7-2
CASSYQGAGANVLTF,TGCGCCAGCAGCTATCAGGGGGCTGGGGCCAACGTCCTGACTTTC,NA,TRBD1,TRBJ2-6,TRBV5-1